The 23 T cell receptor beta chains below come from one sample, sequenced in a study of blood T cell repertoires in COVID-19. Clones were sequenced by immunoSEQ multiplex PCR, and TCRdb holds only the in-frame ones, with some missing. The sample has about 140,000 clones; roughly 80% are singletons. Sequences were obtained from peripheral blood. Every receptor here comes from a man aged 50 to 60 with active or convalescent COVID-19.

The CDR3 loop is CASSPGSLNNEQFF. The CDR3 DNA is TGTGCCAGCAGCCCAGGTTCCCTAAACAATGAGCAGTTCTTC. This sequence joins TRBV7-3 and TRBJ2-1; D not resolved. Germline CDR1 is SGHTA and CDR2 is FQGTGA. V was cut by 5 bases and J by 5 bases, with 13 bases left in between. The CDR3 spans 14 residues. Filled out from reference TRBV7-3 and TRBJ2-1, the complete variable domain reads GAGVSQTPSNKVTEKGKYVELRCDPISGHTALYWYRQSLGQGPEFLIYFQGTGAADDSGLPNDRFFAVRPEGSVSTLKIQRTERGDSAVYLCASSPGSLNNEQFFGPGTRLTVL.

This clone was picked up one time. The chain employs TRBV11-2 and TRBJ1-4; D is uncertain. The CDR3 is made up of 16 amino acids. V lost 4 bases to trimming and J lost 0 bases, with 12 bases between them. In germline, CDR1 is SGHAT, CDR2 FQNNGV. DNA of the CDR3: TGTGCCAGCAGCTCCACTAGACACGCAACTAATGAAAAACTGTTTTTT. Residues: CASSSTRHATNEKLFF.

This rearrangement joins TRBV27 to TRBJ2-3; D is perhaps TRBD2 (5 bases). Germline lookup yields CDR1 MNHEY and CDR2 SMNVEV (reference sequence). Trimming shortened V by 6 bases and J by 6 bases, and 22 bases separated the two germline ends. The CDR3 runs 16 residues. CDR3 residues: CASRLLAILGSDTQYF. The CDR3 DNA is TGTGCCAGCAGACTATTAGCGATTCTTGGATCGGATACGCAGTATTTT.

V usage is TRBV5-1 and J usage is TRBJ2-5; D is uncertain. The CDR3 is 14 amino acids. Germline CDR1 and CDR2: SGHRS and YFSETQ. V was clipped by 2 bases and J by 2 bases, with 10 bases between them. CDR3 residues: CASSFLGDQETQYF. Here the CDR3 DNA reads TGCGCCAGCAGCTTCCTCGGAGATCAAGAGACCCAGTACTTC.

V and J are TRBV25-1 and TRBJ2-1; maybe TRBD2 (5 bases). Trimming cost V 3 bases and J 5 bases, with 17 bases left between them. The CDR3 is made up of 16 amino acids. Germline assignment: CDR1 MGHDK and CDR2 SYGVNS. The CDR3 reads CASSDILVATHNEQFF. The CDR3 DNA reads as TGTGCCAGCAGTGATATACTAGTTGCCACCCACAATGAGCAGTTCTTC.

This sequence joins TRBV28 and TRBJ1-5, with 10 bases identical to TRBD1. V shed 6 bases, J shed 5 bases, and the junction held 4 bases outside the gene matches. Germline CDR1 MDHEN, CDR2 SYDVKM. The CDR3 spans 14 residues. The CDR3 coding sequence is TGTGCCAGCAGGTGGGACAGGGGCTATCAGCCCCAGCATTTT. Residues: CASRWDRGYQPQHF.

The chain carries TRBV29-1 and TRBJ2-3; 10 positions agree with TRBD2. The CDR3 extends over 14 amino acids. The V segment lost 3 bases and the J segment 10 bases; nucleotides outside the gene matches: 10. Germline loops: CDR1 SQVTM, CDR2 ANQGSEA. The CDR3 DNA reads TGCAGCGTTGAGGGGCCAGCGGGAGGGGGGGCGCAGTATTTT. Protein sequence: CSVEGPAGGGAQYF.

This chain links TRBV9 with TRBJ2-7; D is uncertain. The CDR3 runs to 13 residues. Germline assignment: CDR1 SGDLS and CDR2 YYNGEE. V was clipped by 0 bases and J by 5 bases, with 9 bases between them. The CDR3 region is CASSVDGANEQYF. CDR3 nucleotides: TGTGCCAGCAGCGTAGACGGAGCAAACGAGCAGTACTTC.

The V gene is TRBV19, the J gene TRBJ1-1; possibly TRBD1 for D (6 bases). This CDR3 has 13 residues. The V end lost 6 bases, the J end lost 4 bases, and 12 bases lay between the germline ends. Germline CDR1 is LNHDA and CDR2 is SQIVND (reference sequence). CDR3 DNA sequence: TGTGCCAGTAGCACGGACAGCGGCACTGAAGCTTTCTTT. It yields the protein CASSTDSGTEAFF.

V and J are TRBV3-1 (or the pseudogene TRBV3-2) and TRBJ2-7; a weak D match, TRBD2 (6 bases). Germline V gene lookup returns CDR1 LGHDT and CDR2 YNNKEL (reference sequence). This CDR3 has 15 amino acids. The V end was cut by 0 bases, the J end by 5 bases, with 14 bases between. The CDR3 DNA reads as TGTGCCAGCAGCCAAGAGACCGGGACTTTCGACGAGCAGTACTTC. Its protein is CASSQETGTFDEQYF.

The V gene is TRBV28, the J gene TRBJ2-6; maybe TRBD1 (5 bases). The V gene's germline CDR1 is MDHEN and CDR2 SYDVKM. The CDR3 consists of 17 residues. V shed 2 bases and J shed 4 bases, with 15 bases lying between them. The CDR3 coding sequence is TGTGCCAGCAGTTTAGGCCGACAGTATCACGGGGCCAACGTCCTGACTTTC. Translated, it gives CASSLGRQYHGANVLTF.

J is TRBJ1-1 and V is TRBV18, with TRBD1 matching 8 bases. V was clipped by 5 bases and J by 1 base; unmatched bases: 6. The CDR3 spans 15 residues. Germline CDR1 is KGHSH and CDR2 is LQKENI. CDR3 sequence (DNA): TGTGCCAGCTCATCTAGACAGGGGAAGAACACTGAAGCTTTCTTT. Protein sequence: CASSSRQGKNTEAFF. The entire variable domain, with the rest obtained from reference TRBV18 and TRBJ1-1, is as follows: NAGVMQNPRHLVRRRGQEARLRCSPMKGHSHVYWYRQLPEEGLKFMVYLQKENIIDESGMPKERFSAEFPKEGPSILRIQQVVRGDSAAYFCASSSRQGKNTEAFFGQGTRLTVV.

This clone appeared once. The chain joins TRBV15 to TRBJ1-1; tentatively, D is TRBD1 (6 bases). The ends were cut back, 8 bases at V and 5 bases at J, with 18 bases in the middle. The CDR3 consists of 14 residues. Germline-derived CDR1 and CDR2 are LNHNV and YYDKDF (reference sequence). In nucleotides, the CDR3 is TGTGCCACCCTAAAGGGCGGGGGCAGTACTGAAGCTTTCTTT. It is translated as CATLKGGGSTEAFF.

The J gene is TRBJ2-7, the V gene TRBV18; 8 bases map to TRBD2. The J segment lost 2 bases and the V segment lost 3 bases, leaving 3 bases of the junction unmatched. Germline CDR1 and CDR2: KGHSH and LQKENI. The CDR3 consists of 14 residues. For the CDR3, the DNA is TGTGCCAGCTCACCTAGCGGGAATACCTACGAGCAGTACTTC. Translation: CASSPSGNTYEQYF.

Here the CDR3 DNA reads TGTGCCAGCAGCCCGGAGACAGGGTCCTACAATGAGCAGTTCTTC. This translates into CASSPETGSYNEQFF. J is TRBJ2-1 and V is TRBV3-1 (or the pseudogene TRBV3-2), with 7 bases identical to TRBD1. CDR3 length: 15 amino acids. After removal of 4 bases from V and 1 base from J, the junction contained 4 bases not matched to a gene. Germline CDR1 and CDR2: LGHDT and YNNKEL (reference sequence).

This clone was seen once. The chain has TRBV10-3 and TRBJ1-5; D call uncertain. Germline CDR1 ENHRY, CDR2 SYGVKD. Trimming took off 2 bases at V and 11 bases at J, with 10 bases between the two ends. CDR3 size: 12 residues. CDR3 sequence: CAISEPGEAQHF. CDR3 bases: TGTGCCATCAGTGAGCCCGGTGAGGCCCAGCATTTT.

Only a few counts were recorded for this clone. The chain combines TRBV5-1 with TRBJ2-4; D is possibly TRBD1 (6 bases). The CDR3 is 13 amino acids. Germline V CDR1 and CDR2: SGHRS, YFSETQ. V was pared by 4 bases and J by 9 bases, with 14 bases between. CDR3 amino acids: CASSTQQGSIQYF. In DNA, the CDR3 is TGCGCCAGCAGCACCCAACAGGGTAGCATTCAGTACTTC.

This chain connects TRBV13 to TRBJ2-1, with 11 bases that match TRBD2. The CDR3 sequence is 16 residues long. The trim removed 4 bases at V and 6 bases at J, leaving 8 bases unmatched. Germline CDR1 is PRHDT and CDR2 is FYEKMQ (reference sequence). The CDR3 is CASSSGLAVTGNEQFF. CDR3 DNA: TGTGCCAGCAGCTCGGGACTAGCGGTCACGGGCAATGAGCAGTTCTTC.

The sample holds many counts of this clone. The gene calls are TRBV6-1 and TRBJ2-1; the D gene is possibly TRBD2 (6 bases). V was pared by 0 bases and J by 4 bases, with 13 bases between. This CDR3 is 16 amino acids long. Germline V CDR1 and CDR2: MNHNS, SASEGT. The chain's CDR3 is CASSEARGLTYNEQFF. DNA for the CDR3: TGTGCCAGCAGTGAAGCTAGGGGACTCACTTACAATGAGCAGTTCTTC.

The V and J genes are TRBV30 and TRBJ1-3, with D uncertain. Germline V gene sequence: CDR1 GTSNPN, CDR2 SVGIG (reference sequence). The CDR3 has 15 residues. Trimming left V 0 bases short and J 0 bases short, with 9 bases between. CDR3 in DNA: TGTGCCTGGAGTGTAGAGCTTTTCTCTGGAAACACCATATATTTT. Encoded protein: CAWSVELFSGNTIYF.

The rearrangement joins TRBV25-1 to TRBJ2-7, with TRBD1 matching 9 bases. V lost 2 bases and J lost 3; bases outside the gene matches: 5. This CDR3 contains 15 residues. The germline V gene has CDR1 MGHDK and CDR2 SYGVNS. In DNA form, the CDR3 reads TGTGCCAGCAGTGAAGCTAACAGGGGGCTCTACGAGCAGTACTTC. Translation gives CASSEANRGLYEQYF.

The gene calls are TRBV6-5 and TRBJ1-1; the D gene is possibly TRBD1 (5 bases). The germline V gene has CDR1 MNHEY and CDR2 SVGAGI. The CDR3 extends over 14 amino acids. V was shortened by 1 base and J by 5 bases, with 11 bases between the two germline ends. The DNA for the CDR3 is TGTGCCAGCAGTTACTTATTTGGGGGGACTGAAGCTTTCTTT. Residues: CASSYLFGGTEAFF.

This chain uses TRBV5-1 with TRBJ2-1; possibly TRBD2 for D (5 bases). With 4 bases removed from V and 7 bases from J, the gap between germline ends came to 18 bases. There are 15 residues in the CDR3. Germline CDR1 SGHRS, CDR2 YFSETQ. CDR3 region: CASSTGPTTGNEQFF. The CDR3, as DNA: TGCGCCAGCAGCACCGGCCCAACAACGGGAAATGAGCAGTTCTTC.